The 19 T cell receptor beta chains below come from one sample, sequenced in a study of Graves' ophthalmopathy and Graves' hyperthyroidism (dated by TCRdb to between 2017 and 2018). Sequencing was performed on an Illumina HiSeq 2000. For repertoire sequencing, TCR beta CDR3 regions were amplified from RNA transcripts. The first round of RT-PCR was done with HTBI primers and the Qiagen OneStep RT-PCR kit, and was followed by a second round of multiplex PCR, then size selection and purification. Using fastp trimming at Q25 and MiXCR clonotype assembly, TCRdb reanalyzed the public sequencing data and kept in-frame beta chains. CDR3 protein sequences are deduplicated, and each keeps its most common genes and DNA. The sample includes around 600,000 distinct CDR3 sequences, with roughly two fifths observed a single time. The top ten hold more than 2.5% of the sample. Sequenced sample: peripheral blood. These receptors were obtained from an adult man with Graves' ophthalmopathy.

This rearrangement joins TRBV19 to TRBJ1-1, with D perhaps TRBD1 (5 bases). The V end was cut by 9 bases, the J end by 5 bases, with 25 bases between. Germline V gene data show CDR1 as LNHDA and CDR2 as SQIVND (reference sequence). This CDR3 comprises 16 residues. CDR3 nucleotides: TGTGCCAGCTCACCGACCACATCGGGGGGAGGAACTGAAGCTTTCTTT. Protein sequence: CASSPTTSGGGTEAFF.

The chain couples TRBV7-6 to TRBJ1-2; D is undetermined. V lost 2 bases and J lost 12, with 16 bases in between. Germline lookup yields CDR1 SGHVS and CDR2 FNYEAQ. The CDR3 has 13 residues. The CDR3 coding sequence is TGTGCCAGCAGCTTATACGCAATCTCTGGAAACACCTTC. This sequence encodes CASSLYAISGNTF.

This clonotype was found many times. V and J are TRBV14 and TRBJ1-6; TRBD1 matches at 7 bases. The V and J ends lost 0 bases and 9 bases, in that order; junction bases with no gene match: 2. CDR3 length: 14 residues. Germline V gene lookup returns CDR1 SGHDN and CDR2 FVKESK. The CDR3 DNA reads as TGTGCCAGCAGCCAAGATTACAGGGGTTCACCCCTCCACTTT. This sequence encodes CASSQDYRGSPLHF.

The rearrangement joins TRBV5-4 to TRBJ1-1, with D maybe TRBD1 (5 bases). There are 14 residues in the CDR3. The V and J ends lost 7 bases and 5 bases respectively, with 18 bases between them. Germline V gene lookup returns CDR1 SGHNT and CDR2 YYREEE (reference sequence). The CDR3 sequence is CASGTEGIPTEAFF. CDR3 in DNA: TGTGCCAGCGGAACTGAGGGGATCCCTACTGAAGCTTTCTTT. Full variable domain (rest looked up from reference TRBV5-4 and TRBJ1-1): ETGVTQSPTHLIKTRGQQVTLRCSSQSGHNTVSWYQQALGQGPQFIFQYYREEENGRGNFPPRFSGLQFPNYSSELNVNALELDDSALYLCASGTEGIPTEAFFGQGTRLTVV.

The chain has TRBV20-1 and TRBJ2-2; no definite D call. CDR3 length equals 12 residues. The V and J ends lost 5 bases and 4 bases respectively, with 8 bases between them. Germline assignment: CDR1 DFQATT and CDR2 SNEGSKA (reference sequence). The chain's CDR3 is CSAELATGELFF. DNA of the CDR3: TGCAGTGCTGAGTTGGCCACCGGGGAGCTGTTTTTT.

J is TRBJ2-6 and V is TRBV27; D not certain. Trimming pared 5 bases from V and 0 bases from J, leaving 14 bases between. The CDR3 totals 17 residues. The germline V gene encodes CDR1 MNHEY and CDR2 SMNVEV (reference sequence). The CDR3 loop is CASSPYEMGSGANVLTF. In DNA form, the CDR3 reads TGTGCCAGCAGTCCCTATGAAATGGGCTCTGGGGCCAACGTCCTGACTTTC.

The V call is TRBV2, the J call TRBJ1-1, with TRBD1 matching 11 bases. Unmatched junction bases numbered 4, after V lost 9 bases and J lost 4 bases. The germline V gene encodes CDR1 SNHLY and CDR2 FYNNEI. This CDR3 is 13 amino acids long. CDR3 amino acids: CARSGTGGTEAFF. CDR3 nucleotide sequence: TGTGCCAGGAGCGGGACAGGGGGCACTGAAGCTTTCTTT.

This chain connects TRBV12-3 or TRBV12-4 to TRBJ2-2; TRBD2 matches 14 bases. The J segment lost 1 base and the V segment lost 7 bases, leaving 8 bases of the junction unmatched. CDR3 size: 18 residues. The CDR3 nucleotides are TGTGCCAGCAACACCGGGACTAGCGGGAGTAGGAACACCGGGGAGCTGTTTTTT. This codes for CASNTGTSGSRNTGELFF.

V and J are TRBV29-1 and TRBJ2-7; weak D call: TRBD1 (6 bases). The V end was cut by 6 bases, the J end by 7 bases, with 19 bases between. Germline V lookup: CDR1 SQVTM, CDR2 ANQGSEA. The CDR3 is made up of 13 amino acids. CDR3 nucleotide sequence: TGCAGCGTCCACATGACAGGCCCTAGGGAGCAGTACTTC. Translating gives CSVHMTGPREQYF.

This clonotype was counted only a few times. The chain combines TRBV29-1 with TRBJ2-3; a possible D gene is TRBD1 (5 bases). V gave up 1 base and J gave up 0 bases, with 11 bases separating them. The CDR3 totals 15 residues. Germline CDR1 reads SQVTM; CDR2 reads ANQGSEA. CDR3 coding DNA: TGCAGCGTTGAAGGTGTAGGGGCAAGCACAGATACGCAGTATTTT. The encoded protein is CSVEGVGASTDTQYF.

The J gene is TRBJ1-1, the V gene TRBV29-1; tentative D call: TRBD1 (5 bases). The CDR3 length is 14 residues. Germline loops: CDR1 SQVTM, CDR2 ANQGSEA. V was trimmed by 6 bases and J by 5 bases, leaving 19 bases between them. The CDR3 DNA sequence: TGCAGCGTGGGGGAGGCCCAGAGGTATACTGAAGCTTTCTTT. This gives the protein CSVGEAQRYTEAFF.

CDR3 coding DNA: TGTGCCAGTAGTATGTCACTAGCGGGGGTAAACTACGAGCAGTACTTC. Its translation: CASSMSLAGVNYEQYF. J is TRBJ2-7 and V is TRBV19; 11 positions match TRBD2. V was pared by 3 bases and J by 3 bases, with 7 bases of the junction left unmatched. Germline V CDR1 and CDR2: LNHDA, SQIVND (reference sequence). This CDR3 has 16 residues. The entire variable domain, with the rest obtained from reference TRBV19 and TRBJ2-7, is as follows: DGGITQSPKYLFRKEGQNVTLSCEQNLNHDAMYWYRQDPGQGLRLIYYSQIVNDFQKGDIAEGYSVSREKKESFPLTVTSAQKNPTAFYLCASSMSLAGVNYEQYFGPGTRLTVT.

This clonotype was seen many times. The gene calls are TRBV7-2 and TRBJ2-5, with 10 bases that match TRBD2. With V trimmed by 3 bases and J by 4 bases, 14 bases remained unmatched. This CDR3 has 18 residues. The germline V gene encodes CDR1 SGHTA and CDR2 FQGNSA. As DNA, the CDR3 is TGTGCCAGCAGCTTCCTGGGGAGCGGGGGGGCACGGGCAGAGACCCAGTACTTC. Translation: CASSFLGSGGARAETQYF.

In its sample, this clonotype was seen many times. The chain carries TRBV14 and TRBJ2-7; 10 bases match TRBD2. This CDR3 is built from 16 residues. V gave up 3 bases and J gave up 6 bases; unmatched junction bases: 11. Germline values: CDR1 SGHDN, CDR2 FVKESK. The CDR3 DNA reads TGTGCCAGCAGCCACCCCGATGCGGGACTAGCGTCCGAGCAGTACTTC. The encoded protein is CASSHPDAGLASEQYF.

This clonotype was counted between two and nine times. This chain joins TRBV4-3 and TRBJ2-7; D might be TRBD1 (5 bases). This CDR3 is 14 amino acids long. V lost 1 base and J 2 bases, leaving 9 bases between the germline ends. CDR1 is LGHNA, CDR2 YSLEER, per germline. CDR3 DNA: TGCGCCAGCAGCCAAGCGGCAGGGCCCTACGAGCAGTACTTC. Translation gives CASSQAAGPYEQYF.

With regard to this clonotype: The missing conserved phenylalanine or tryptophan at the end of this CDR3 makes a read error likely. It is unclear where the CDR3 begins or ends on the DNA, so no DNA is shown, and the CDR3 is as TCRdb lists it. The V gene is TRBV29-1, the J gene TRBJ1-1; no check of the table's D call, TRBD1, against the DNA was made. The CDR3 spans 12 residues, counting both ends. The germline V gene has CDR1 SQVTM and CDR2 ANQGSEA. The CDR3 spells CSVWTEGPGSFL.

This clonotype showed up many times. CDR3 coding DNA: TGTGCCAGCAGCTTAGGGAGCGGACAAGAGACCCAGTACTTC. This gives the protein CASSLGSGQETQYF. V gene TRBV7-3 combines with J gene TRBJ2-5; D is perhaps TRBD2 (5 bases). Trimming removed 2 bases from V and 2 bases from J, with 9 bases in between. CDR3 length equals 14 residues. Per germline, CDR1 SGHTA and CDR2 FQGTGA. The full variable domain, completed using reference TRBV7-3 and TRBJ2-5, is GAGVSQTPSNKVTEKGKYVELRCDPISGHTALYWYRQSLGQGPEFLIYFQGTGAADDSGLPNDRFFAVRPEGSVSTLKIQRTERGDSAVYLCASSLGSGQETQYFGPGTRLLVL.

The sample holds many counts of this clonotype. V usage is TRBV29-1 and J usage is TRBJ1-1; D unresolved. V lost 7 bases and J lost 2, with 14 bases in between. Germline-derived CDR1 and CDR2 are SQVTM and ANQGSEA. This CDR3 comprises 13 residues. CDR3 in DNA: TGCAGCGCTGATTCGCGTTCTAACACTGAAGCTTTCTTT. Translated, it gives CSADSRSNTEAFF.

This clonotype was counted many times. This rearrangement joins TRBV29-1 to TRBJ1-2, with D unresolved. There are 13 residues in the CDR3. The germline gives CDR1 SQVTM, CDR2 ANQGSEA. With 7 bases removed from V and 7 bases from J, the gap between germline ends came to 19 bases. The CDR3 region is CSARVPAPGGYTF. The CDR3 DNA follows: TGCAGCGCCCGGGTCCCGGCCCCTGGTGGCTACACCTTC.